This TCR beta chain originates from a study of T-cell memory formation after mild COVID-19. Study-wide background: TCR clusters largely stayed donor specific. Regarding the study as a whole: In pre-infection memory, a portion of responding clones appeared, which suggested that cross-reactive memory joined. Contracting CD4+ clones were located mainly in CM and EM, and CD8+ clones in EMRA.

This clonotype was recorded a few times. Its specificity is not known. From germline, CDR1 is DFQATT and CDR2 SNEGSKA (reference sequence). The CDR3 sequence is 14 residues long. V gave up 2 bases and J gave up 1 base, with 8 bases separating them. Constant-segment primers served in 5'RACE that generated TCR alpha and TCR beta cDNA libraries bearing sample barcodes and UMIs. MiXCR, applied by TCRdb to the 5' RACE reads, yields one record per CDR3 protein. The sample shows about 560,000 distinct CDR3 sequences, 15% to 20% of them seen only once. This TCR came from an adult woman who had mild COVID-19 (a few samples of this study predate the infection). Cell type and time point are not known. This chain joins TRBV20-1 and TRBJ2-2, with a tentative D call TRBD1 (6 bases). Sequences were obtained from PBMCs or a T cell subset sorted from them (not recorded which). The CDR3 reads CSARTRGNTGELFF. The DNA for the CDR3 is TGCAGTGCTAGAACCAGGGGGAACACCGGGGAGCTGTTTTTT.